Each of the 13 T cell receptor beta chains below was sequenced from the same sample in a study of cytomegalovirus exposure and HLA in healthy donors (dated by TCRdb to about 2017). Receptor amplification or capture employed the immunoSEQ multiplex PCR assay. A mixture of 60 forward primers for TCR Vbeta segments and 13 reverse primers for TCR Jbeta segments was used in the multiplex PCR. TCRdb took this table from immuneACCESS and kept in-frame rearrangements with V and J called. Such tables lack part of the clones; where checked against another copy, unresolved V genes explain under half of the gap, and the rest is unexplained. For this sample the table gives under 150,000 clones, of which approximately 82% were detected only once. About 1.4% of the sample is held by the ten biggest clonotypes. The sample consisted of PBMCs. The receptors come from a man aged 30 to 45 in good health and CMV-seropositive.

V and J are TRBV5-1 and TRBJ2-5; D unresolved. Germline values: CDR1 SGHRS, CDR2 YFSETQ. The CDR3 extends over 12 amino acids. V gave up 1 base and J gave up 3 bases, with 4 bases separating them. The CDR3 sequence: CASSLSEETQYF. The CDR3 DNA follows: TGCGCCAGCAGCTTGTCAGAAGAGACCCAGTACTTC.

V is TRBV11-2 and J is TRBJ2-1, with D possibly TRBD2 on 6 matching bases. Germline loops: CDR1 SGHAT, CDR2 FQNNGV. The V gene lost 5 bases and the J gene lost 5 bases, with 16 bases spanning the gap. The length of the CDR3 is 15 residues. The CDR3 loop is CASSRIGGTNNEQFF. CDR3 DNA sequence: TGTGCCAGCAGCCGGATTGGCGGGACGAACAATGAGCAGTTCTTC.

The chain has TRBV20-1 and TRBJ2-4; TRBD2 is a possible D gene (6 bases). CDR1 is DFQATT, CDR2 SNEGSKA, per germline (reference sequence). The CDR3 sequence is 11 residues long. Trimming removed 7 bases from V and 3 bases from J, with 7 bases in between. DNA for the CDR3: TGCAGTGGCGGGGACAAAAACATTCAGTACTTC. Amino acid sequence: CSGGDKNIQYF.

The chain couples TRBV27 to TRBJ2-7; TRBD2 matches at 8 bases. With 0 bases clipped from V and 2 bases from J, the junction kept 3 bases outside the gene matches. CDR1 and CDR2 from the germline V gene are MNHEY and SMNVEV (reference sequence). The CDR3 spans 15 residues. CDR3 sequence: CASSLSAGGPYEQYF. As DNA, the CDR3 is TGTGCCAGCAGTTTATCTGCGGGAGGCCCCTACGAGCAGTACTTC.

This clone has only one observation. Additional DNA sequences in this sample encode the identical CDR3. The chain links TRBV6-1 to TRBJ1-1, with D possibly matching TRBD1 (6 bases). Between the trimmed V and J ends, which lost 0 bases and 0 bases, there was a span of 14 bases. CDR1 is MNHNS and CDR2 is SASEGT in the germline V gene. The CDR3 has 17 residues. DNA of the CDR3: TGTGCCAGCAGTGAAGCAACAGGGAAGGCAATGAACACTGAAGCTTTCTTT. Its protein product is CASSEATGKAMNTEAFF.

This chain joins TRBV6-1 and TRBJ2-1, with 11 bases lining up with TRBD1. The CDR3 sequence is 15 residues long. Germline V gives CDR1 MNHNS, CDR2 SASEGT. The V gene end was trimmed by 1 base and the J gene end by 6 bases; junction bases not matched to a gene: 2. DNA of the CDR3: TGTGCCAGCAGTGAAGGGACAGGGGGCCGCAATGAGCAGTTCTTC. It encodes CASSEGTGGRNEQFF.

Remarks on this clone: Other DNA sequences of this sample code for an identical CDR3. The rearrangement uses TRBV12-5 and TRBJ1-5; no reliable D call. V lost 6 bases and J 2 bases, leaving 11 bases between the germline ends. The CDR3 has 14 amino acids. Germline V gives CDR1 LGHNT, CDR2 FRNRAP. CDR3 region: CASGGKARNQPQHF. Written as DNA, the CDR3 is TGTGCTAGTGGCGGGAAGGCACGCAATCAGCCCCAGCATTTT.

Note on this clone: This CDR3 is also generated by other DNA sequences in the sample. The V gene is TRBV11-3, the J gene TRBJ2-2; 12 bases are a match to TRBD2. CDR3 size: 15 residues. Germline V gene lookup returns CDR1 SGHNT and CDR2 YENEEA. The V gene end was trimmed by 5 bases and the J gene end by 4 bases; junction bases not matched to a gene: 2. CDR3 sequence: CASSLGLAGTGELFF. CDR3 DNA sequence: TGTGCCAGCAGCCTGGGACTAGCGGGCACCGGGGAGCTGTTTTTT.

This clone showed up many times. The rearrangement joins TRBV6-6 to TRBJ1-4, with D tentatively TRBD1 (6 bases). V was pared by 4 bases and J by 5 bases, with 17 bases between. Germline CDR1 MNHNY, CDR2 SVGAGI (reference sequence). The length of the CDR3 is 16 residues. CDR3 sequence: CASSSGGGRANEKLFF. Written as DNA, the CDR3 is TGTGCCAGCAGTTCGGGGGGCGGCAGAGCAAATGAAAAACTGTTTTTT.

This chain uses TRBV19 with TRBJ2-3; tentative D call: TRBD1 (8 bases). V lost 1 base and J lost 2, with 19 bases in between. Germline loops: CDR1 LNHDA, CDR2 SQIVND (reference sequence). The CDR3 runs 18 residues. The CDR3 DNA reads TGTGCCAGTAGTATAGTCCGACAGGGGCGGGGGCCCACAGATACGCAGTATTTT. Residues: CASSIVRQGRGPTDTQYF.

This clone occurred a few times. The chain employs TRBV4-1 and TRBJ2-1; D gene unclear. Germline V lookup: CDR1 MGHRA, CDR2 YSYEKL. Trimming took off 3 bases at V and 0 bases at J, with 12 bases between the two ends. This CDR3 contains 16 residues. CDR3 in DNA: TGCGCCAGCAGCCACCTTGACATTATCTCCTACAATGAGCAGTTCTTC. This translates into CASSHLDIISYNEQFF.

The chain recombines TRBV6-1 with TRBJ2-7, with 8 bases identical to TRBD2. Per germline, CDR1 MNHNS and CDR2 SASEGT. J lost 0 bases, V lost 1 base, and 8 bases had no gene match. The CDR3 is 17 residues long. This chain's CDR3 is CASSEVDPSGYSYEQYF. The CDR3 bases are TGTGCCAGCAGTGAAGTCGACCCTAGCGGGTACTCCTACGAGCAGTACTTC.

The rearrangement links TRBV5-4 to TRBJ2-7; TRBD1 matches at 8 bases. Germline assignment: CDR1 SGHNT and CDR2 YYREEE (reference sequence). With V trimmed by 2 bases and J by 3 bases, 1 base remained unmatched. There are 13 residues in the CDR3. In DNA, the CDR3 is TGTGCCAGCAGCTTCACAGGGGGCTACGAGCAGTACTTC. It codes for CASSFTGGYEQYF. Together with reference TRBV5-4 and TRBJ2-7, the CDR3 gives the full variable domain: ETGVTQSPTHLIKTRGQQVTLRCSSQSGHNTVSWYQQALGQGPQFIFQYYREEENGRGNFPPRFSGLQFPNYSSELNVNALELDDSALYLCASSFTGGYEQYFGPGTRLTVT.